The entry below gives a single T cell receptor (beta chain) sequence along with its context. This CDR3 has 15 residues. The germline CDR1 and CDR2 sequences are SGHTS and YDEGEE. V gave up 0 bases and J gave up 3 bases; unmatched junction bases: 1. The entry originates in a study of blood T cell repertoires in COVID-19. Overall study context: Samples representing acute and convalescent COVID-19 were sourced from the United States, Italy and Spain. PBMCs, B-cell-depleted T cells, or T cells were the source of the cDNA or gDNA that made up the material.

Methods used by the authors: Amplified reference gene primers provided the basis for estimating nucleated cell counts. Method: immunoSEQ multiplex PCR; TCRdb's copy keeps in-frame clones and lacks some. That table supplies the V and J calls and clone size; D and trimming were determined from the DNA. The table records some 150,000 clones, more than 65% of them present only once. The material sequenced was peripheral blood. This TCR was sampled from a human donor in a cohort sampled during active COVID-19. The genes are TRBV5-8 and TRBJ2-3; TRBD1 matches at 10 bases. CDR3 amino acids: CASSLGGQGTDTQYF. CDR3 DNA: TGTGCCAGCAGCTTGGGGGGACAGGGGACAGATACGCAGTATTTT.